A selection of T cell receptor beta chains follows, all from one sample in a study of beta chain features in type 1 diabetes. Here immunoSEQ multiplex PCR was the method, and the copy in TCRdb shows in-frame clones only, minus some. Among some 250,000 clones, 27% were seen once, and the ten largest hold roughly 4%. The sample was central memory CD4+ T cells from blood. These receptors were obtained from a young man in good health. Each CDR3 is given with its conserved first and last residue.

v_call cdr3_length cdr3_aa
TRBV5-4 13 CASRSSYQETQYF
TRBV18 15 CASSLSSRGGQPQHF
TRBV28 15 CASSLPRGSSTEAFF
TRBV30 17 CAWSKGQGTNSGNTIYF
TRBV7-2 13 CASSPTPTAEQFF
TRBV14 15 CASSLRARGLETQYF
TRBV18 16 CASSPGLAGAGNEQYF
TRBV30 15 CAWSPDRFSGNTIYF
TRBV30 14 CAWRWGTGGSPLHF
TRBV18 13 CASSQENTGELFF
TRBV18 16 CASSPRLHGNTGELFF
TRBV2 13 CASSENTYNEQFF
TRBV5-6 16 CASSLVLAGWYNEQFF
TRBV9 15 CASSVGTSGQETQYF
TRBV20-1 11 CSASKVGLQYF
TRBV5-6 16 CASSLIGFTIADTQYF
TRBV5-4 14 CASSPAQHTDTQYF
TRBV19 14 CASSVQAEITEAFF
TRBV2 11 CASKRGAEQFF
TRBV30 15 CAWSATRQSTDTQYF
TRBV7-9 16 CASSLARADYTGELFF
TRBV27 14 CASTSQGSYNEQFF
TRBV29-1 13 CSVLGQTVGKLFF
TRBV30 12 CASFSGANVLTF
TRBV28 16 CASSLPGREGRSEQFF
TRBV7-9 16 CASSSSRGAGANVLTF
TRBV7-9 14 CASTPQTGGNTIYF
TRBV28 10 CASGRTEAFF
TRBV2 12 CASRGSQETQYF
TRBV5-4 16 CASSLAASGGLRGQFF
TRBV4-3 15 CASSQTSGRAGEQFF
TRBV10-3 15 CAISESPISNNEQFF
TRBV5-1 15 CASVEREMGTGELFF
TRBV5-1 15 CASSLTSGNTDTQYF
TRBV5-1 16 CASSADSFSGANVLTF
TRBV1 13 CTSSQPNKHTQYF
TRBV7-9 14 CASSRGTLNTEAFF
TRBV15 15 CATSRAQASNEKLFF
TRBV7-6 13 CASSLVLADEQFF
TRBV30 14 CAWSVWTASNEQFF
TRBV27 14 CATSGRRNTGELFF
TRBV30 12 CAWSLQGAEQFF
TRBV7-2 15 CASSATGTAYNEQFF
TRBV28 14 CASSLSGTGYEQYF
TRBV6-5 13 CASSYTQTGELFF
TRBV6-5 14 CARPQVPYNSPLHF
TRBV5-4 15 CASSLEDRNNSPLHF
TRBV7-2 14 CASRPGSRYEKLFF
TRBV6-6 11 CASSSHNEQYF
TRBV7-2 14 CASSHFQGEDTQYF
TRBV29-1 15 CSVGDSGGGPYEQYF
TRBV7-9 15 CASSQDRGPSDTQYF
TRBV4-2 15 CASSQKRGGQETQYF